The sequence of this T cell receptor (beta chain) was determined in a study of CD8 T cells in ankylosing spondylitis. Each TCR beta library was made by quantitative 5'-RACE that incorporated molecular barcodes. One entry per CDR3 protein results from TCRdb running MiXCR on the 5' RACE reads. Here the sample spans fewer than 550,000 distinct CDR3 sequences, less than 6% being singletons. Findings and caveats of the study: CD8+ disease-linked clones were present at relatively low frequencies in blood. In ankylosing spondylitis blood, a motif of several highly homologous TCR beta variants appeared characteristic. Before this, some motif variants had been reported in reactive arthritis synovial fluid and blood.

This clonotype has at least ten counts. Its antigen is not identified. The TCR originated in a male donor with ankylosing spondylitis. The sequencing input was blood, either unsorted or a sorted T cell fraction (not recorded which).

The CDR3 nucleotides read TGTGCCAGCTCACCCACGCTTGAATATGGCTACACCTTC. This translates into CASSPTLEYGYTF. The gene calls are TRBV18 and TRBJ1-2, with no clear D. Trimming left V 3 bases short and J 5 bases short, with 10 bases between. Germline V lookup: CDR1 KGHSH, CDR2 LQKENI. The CDR3 consists of 13 residues.